This TCR beta chain is from a study of cytomegalovirus exposure and HLA in healthy donors (dated by TCRdb to about 2017). General notes on the study: In an earlier analysis of roughly 500 of the donors, approximately 260 Gb of sequence data and about 110 million unique TCR beta sequences from about 190 million T cells were reported. Roughly 320 gigabases of sequencing data and around 80 million unique TCR sequences made up an early release that covered 640 HLA-typed donors. Among the roughly 400 genotyped donors, around 81% belonged to the genetic ancestry cluster associated with self-reported Caucasian donors. The study was designed to test whether signatures of past pathogen exposure could be identified by cataloging public T cell receptors. Using immunosequencing, the study profiled T cell repertoires from 640 or so subjects and related those repertoires to cytomegalovirus serostatus. A separate validation cohort of 90 to 150 different subjects was used in addition to the 666-subject first cohort. To predict cytomegalovirus infection status, the study combined high-throughput TCR immunosequencing, statistical association of individual TCRs with disease status, and machine learning. To study patterns of TCR occurrence, a later analysis re-analyzed previously published TCR beta repertoires from 650 to 750 donors and added high-resolution HLA genotyping. Rather than drawing on any new phenotypic data, the later analysis identified candidate immune exposures from TCR beta sequences and the way those sequences occurred across donors. An earlier analysis of approximately 640 of the donors applied high-throughput TCR beta sequencing to assess whether each TCR beta V gene segment acted as functional or pseudogenic. Alongside the repertoire data, information on donor age, sex, ethnicity and CMV serostatus was compiled. A later genetic analysis took genome-wide SNP genotypes for about three fifths of the 666 donors and used that subset as a discovery cohort. All discovery cohort repertoires had been generated on a single sequencing platform. HLA typing covered class I and class II loci at four-digit resolution. The number of donors typed differed by locus, with roughly 629-640 for A, B, C, DRB1 and DQB1, roughly 520 for DQA1, 600 to 610 for DPA1, and around 450 for DPB1. A few DR-DQ haplotypes were handled as single units for association and clustering because linkage in the cohort was strong. On average, around 200,000 unique TCR beta nucleotide sequences were sequenced per donor among about 400 genotyped donors of the cohort, with around 19% of those sequences being non-productive.

About this clone itself: What antigen it recognizes has not been identified. The record has no base qualities; no much larger clone is one base away.

The cohort consisted of some 730 healthy bone marrow donors. Cohort members were all nominally healthy when sampled, although unrecorded immune exposures were likely present. The donor tested CMV seronegative, placing the donor among the 350 to 400 seronegative members of the cohort. Every donor gave a peripheral blood sample, and the peripheral blood mononuclear cells from that sample were used for TCR beta sequencing. The Qiagen DNeasy Blood Extraction Kit was used to extract genomic DNA from the blood cell samples. To prepare the library, the immunoSEQ multiplex PCR assay was applied. The multiplex PCR relied on a mix of 60 forward primers for TCR Vbeta segments and 13 reverse primers for TCR Jbeta segments. The CDR3 region of rearranged TCR beta genes was amplified from genomic DNA with a multiplex PCR assay. Amplified TCR beta libraries were sequenced as 87-base-pair reads on the Illumina HiSeq System. On the study's bioinformatics: Across the 600 to 700 repertoires, a later analysis counted 78 million or so unique TCR beta chains, approximately 12 million of which were shared by at least two donors. Raw reads were error-corrected and collapsed into unique sequences with a nearest-neighbor algorithm that merged closely related sequences to remove PCR and sequencing errors. Alignment of CDR3 sequences to IMGT reference sequences was used to assign V, D and J gene segments. Each retained sequence needed at least a six-nucleotide match to both a V gene segment and a J gene segment. Rearrangements were classified as productive when the CDR3 lacked stop codons and remained in frame with V and J, and all other rearrangements were classified as non-productive. CDR3 was defined according to IMGT convention as the region running from the second conserved V-encoded cysteine to the conserved J-encoded phenylalanine. Sequences without an unambiguous match to a single V gene segment were excluded from the earlier analysis of about 640 of the donors. In an earlier analysis of 587 of the donors, V segments were called functional above 56.7% productive rearrangements and were called segregating when the between-donor standard deviation exceeded 5%. A statistical classification framework was developed to diagnose cytomegalovirus status using the catalog of TCR beta chain sequences. A later analysis assigned V and J genes by comparing TCR nucleotide sequences with IMGT/GENE-DB human TR gene sequences. A later analysis assigned CDR3 sequences and most-parsimonious VDJ recombination scenarios with the TCRdist pipeline. In a later analysis, each TCR beta chain was defined by its CDR3 amino acid sequence together with its V-gene family, and reads without a unique V-gene family were excluded. As a way to deal with suspected cross-contamination and a sequencing artifact, a later analysis dropped over 550 nucleotide sequences that were highly shared and had low generation probability. In a later analysis, a clonal expansion index was calculated for each public chain from normalized within-repertoire ranks of inferred template counts. Generation probabilities in a later analysis came from a VDJ recombination model fitted to out-of-frame rearrangements, and those results were checked against IGoR. A later analysis scored TCR-TCR, TCR-HLA and TCR-CMV co-occurrence with hypergeometric tests, applying a repertoire-size bias correction to TCR pairs. A later analysis estimated false discovery rates by permuting HLA or CMV assignments 20 times. In a later analysis, co-occurring TCRs were grouped with DBSCAN, and TCRdist sequence similarity was added when clustering was performed within HLA-allele-positive subsets. Repertoires with fewer than 30,000 or more than 120,000 public chains were left out of co-occurrence clustering, as were four to six repertoires with anomalous nucleotide sharing. Imported from immuneACCESS, the table was reduced by TCRdb to in-frame sequences with V and J called. These copies leave out some clones; in studies compared against another copy, an unresolved V gene accounts for under half, and the cause of the remainder is not known. V, J and clone size are taken as reported in that table, and D and trimming were inferred from the DNA itself. The sample table shows about 73,000 clones, and 80% are seen once. 0.9% to 1.2% of the sample goes to the ten largest clones.

Overall results and qualifications from the work: For the cohort, immune exposure information was limited to CMV serostatus. In a later genetic analysis, fewer N-insertions in productive TCRs were reported among donors in an Asian-associated ancestry cluster than the roughly 670-donor mean. Because HLA typing was unavailable for some donors at each locus, only the typed subset was used in association tests. The 87-base-pair reads could not distinguish some IMGT-functional V segments, including TRBV6-2 and TRBV6-3, so those segments were excluded. The classifier was reported to diagnose cytomegalovirus status with high specificity and sensitivity in both the original cohort and the validation cohort. A later analysis found that TCR association rates varied across HLA loci, with DRB1 alleles showing the most associated TCRs and HLA-C alleles the fewest. In the study, about 150 TCR beta chains were listed as associated with cytomegalovirus. A cluster of highly shared sequence variants was judged likely to represent a technical artifact of the sequencing pipeline. Linkage disequilibrium might explain the correlated functional status among segregating V segments, but an unknown experimental factor could not be ruled out. Assigning TCR associations to individual alleles was difficult when HLA alleles, especially DR and DQ, strongly co-occurred. A further reported finding was that TCR beta sequences accurately predicted the HLA-A and HLA-B alleles for most subjects in the first cohort. In a later analysis, HLA-associated TCR beta chains showed more clonal expansion and lower generation probabilities than non-associated chains that were equally common. Some 16 rarely observed V segments, including chromosome 9 orphons, were excluded from the earlier analysis of several hundred of the donors because counts were too low. Three of the identified cytomegalovirus-associated TCR beta chains were confirmed in vitro to be specific for cytomegalovirus antigens. Specific HLA alleles were associated with 15,000 to 20,000 TCR beta sequences at a false discovery rate of 0.05 in a later analysis. Broadly in line with IMGT annotations, most TCR beta V segments showed up in productive rearrangements about 87% or about 30% of the time in an earlier analysis of around 550 of the donors. It was suggested by the authors that the approach could potentially be generalized to other disease states and immunological phenotypes. Most TCR sequences were seen in very few donors, while some public TCRs were found in many individuals. According to a later analysis, parvovirus B19, influenza, CMV and Epstein-Barr virus appeared linked to several top co-occurrence clusters. Most CMV-associated TCR beta chains appeared to be HLA-restricted in a later analysis, and the HLA associations seemed to be driven largely by CMV exposure. Presence/absence analyses assumed roughly uniform sequencing depth across donors, an assumption that may not hold. A later genetic analysis associated a missense DCLRE1C variant with V-gene and J-gene trimming of TCR beta chains, and an independent cohort replicated the association. In this cohort, only TCR beta chains were sequenced, and detectable features were limited by the absence of alpha or paired-chain data.

CDR1 and CDR2 are read off the germline V gene (reference sequence) as SEHNR and FQNEAQ. The CDR3 runs 15 residues from the cysteine to the phenylalanine. Only the CDR3 DNA stays, 45 bases, in frame from base 1. Trimming takes 4 bases from V and 0 bases from J, and the germline ends sit 11 bases apart. The receptor was isolated from a male donor in good health and CMV-seronegative. This receptor chain uses TRBV7-9 and TRBJ2-3; 5 matching bases give a weak D call of TRBD1. Sample: PBMCs. The CDR3 region has the sequence CASSSQGHSTDTQYF. The nucleotide sequence reads TGTGCCAGCAGCTCCCAGGGCCATAGCACAGATACGCAGTATTTT.